This TCR beta chain was profiled in a study of CD8 T cells in ankylosing spondylitis. For TCR beta, libraries came from quantitative 5'-RACE with molecular barcodes. TCRdb independently ran MiXCR on the 5' RACE reads; one entry per CDR3 protein. Of 450,000 or so distinct CDR3 sequences listed, 25% to 30% are singletons. Trimming pared 3 bases from V and 2 bases from J, leaving 7 bases between. Germline V gives CDR1 PRHDT, CDR2 FYEKMQ (reference sequence). The CDR3 length is 13 residues. Study outcomes and limitations: Within ankylosing spondylitis blood, a TCR beta motif made up of roughly eight highly homologous variants appeared to be characteristic. Reportedly, matched ankylosing spondylitis synovial fluid was significantly enriched for disease-linked clones.

The sample holds a few counts of this clonotype. The antigen is unknown. Specimen: blood, either unsorted or a sorted T cell fraction (not recorded which). The TCR originated in a male donor with ankylosing spondylitis. V and J are TRBV13 and TRBJ1-2; D uncertain. DNA for the CDR3: TGTGCCAGCAGCTTGGGGAAAAACTATGGCTACACCTTC. It specifies CASSLGKNYGYTF.